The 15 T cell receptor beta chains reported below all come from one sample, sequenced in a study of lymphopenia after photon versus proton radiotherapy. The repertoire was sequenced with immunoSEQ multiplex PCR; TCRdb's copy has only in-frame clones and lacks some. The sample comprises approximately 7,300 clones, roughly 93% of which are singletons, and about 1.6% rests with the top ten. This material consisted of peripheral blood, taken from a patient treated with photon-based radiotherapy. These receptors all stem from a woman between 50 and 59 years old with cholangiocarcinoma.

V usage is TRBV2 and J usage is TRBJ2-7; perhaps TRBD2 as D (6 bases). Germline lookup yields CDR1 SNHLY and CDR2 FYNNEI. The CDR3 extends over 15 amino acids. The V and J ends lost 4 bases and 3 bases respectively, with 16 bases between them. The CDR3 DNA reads TGTGCCAGCAGTGTATCGTTAGCGGAATACTACGAGCAGTACTTC. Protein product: CASSVSLAEYYEQYF.

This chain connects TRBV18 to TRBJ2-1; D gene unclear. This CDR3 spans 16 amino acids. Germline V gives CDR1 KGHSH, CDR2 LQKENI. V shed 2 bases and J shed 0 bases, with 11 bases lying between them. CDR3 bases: TGTGCCAGCTCACCAATACTAACAAGCTCCTACAATGAGCAGTTCTTC. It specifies CASSPILTSSYNEQFF.

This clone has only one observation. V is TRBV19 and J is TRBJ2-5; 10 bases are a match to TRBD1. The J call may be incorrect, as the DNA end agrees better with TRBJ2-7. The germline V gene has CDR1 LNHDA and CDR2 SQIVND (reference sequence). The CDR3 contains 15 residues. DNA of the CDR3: TGTGCCAGTAGTATCTGGGACAGGGGTGAGAACGAGCAGTACTTC. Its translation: CASSIWDRGENEQYF.

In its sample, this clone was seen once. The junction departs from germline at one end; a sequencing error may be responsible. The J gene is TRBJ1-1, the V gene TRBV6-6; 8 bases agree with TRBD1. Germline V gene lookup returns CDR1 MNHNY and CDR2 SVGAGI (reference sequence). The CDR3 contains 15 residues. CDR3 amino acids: CASRGQGPLFTETFF. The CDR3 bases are TGTGCCAGCAGAGGACAGGGACCACTGTTCACTGAAACTTTCTTT.

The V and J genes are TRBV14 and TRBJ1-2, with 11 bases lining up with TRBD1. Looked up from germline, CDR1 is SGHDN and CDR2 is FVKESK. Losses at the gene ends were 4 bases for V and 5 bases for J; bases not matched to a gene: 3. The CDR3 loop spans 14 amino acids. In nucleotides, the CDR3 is TGTGCCAGCAGCCGTGGACAGGGGGCATATGGCTACACCTTC. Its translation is CASSRGQGAYGYTF.

The CDR3 here is CSVGQSLNTEAFF. The CDR3 region has the DNA TGCAGCGTTGGACAATCCTTGAACACTGAAGCTTTCTTT. The chain uses TRBV29-1 and TRBJ1-1; no clear D. The CDR3 totals 13 residues. V gave up 4 bases and J gave up 0 bases, with 9 bases separating them. The V gene's germline CDR1 is SQVTM and CDR2 ANQGSEA.

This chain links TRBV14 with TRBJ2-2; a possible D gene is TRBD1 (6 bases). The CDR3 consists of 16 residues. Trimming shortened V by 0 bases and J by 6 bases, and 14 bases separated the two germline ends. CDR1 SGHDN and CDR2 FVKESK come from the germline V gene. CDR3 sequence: CASSQEGQWYAGELFF. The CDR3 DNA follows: TGTGCCAGCAGCCAAGAAGGACAGTGGTATGCCGGGGAGCTGTTTTTT.

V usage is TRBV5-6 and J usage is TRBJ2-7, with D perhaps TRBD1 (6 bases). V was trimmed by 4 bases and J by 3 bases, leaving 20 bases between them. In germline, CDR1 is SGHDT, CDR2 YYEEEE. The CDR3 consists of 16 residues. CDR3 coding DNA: TGTGCCAGCAGCACCCACAGGGTAAGCATTGACTACGAGCAGTACTTC. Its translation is CASSTHRVSIDYEQYF.

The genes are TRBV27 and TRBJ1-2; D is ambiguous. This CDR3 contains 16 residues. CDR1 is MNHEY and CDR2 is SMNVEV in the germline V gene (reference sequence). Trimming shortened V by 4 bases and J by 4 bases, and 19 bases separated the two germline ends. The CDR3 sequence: CASSSTEFSSLYGYTF. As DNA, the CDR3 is TGTGCCAGCAGTTCCACCGAATTCAGCAGCCTCTATGGCTACACCTTC.

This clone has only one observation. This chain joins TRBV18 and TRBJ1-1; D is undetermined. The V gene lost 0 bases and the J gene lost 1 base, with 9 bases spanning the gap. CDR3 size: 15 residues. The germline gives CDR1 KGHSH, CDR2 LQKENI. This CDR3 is CASSPPTPKNTEAFF. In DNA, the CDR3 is TGTGCCAGCTCACCACCGACACCCAAGAACACTGAAGCTTTCTTT.

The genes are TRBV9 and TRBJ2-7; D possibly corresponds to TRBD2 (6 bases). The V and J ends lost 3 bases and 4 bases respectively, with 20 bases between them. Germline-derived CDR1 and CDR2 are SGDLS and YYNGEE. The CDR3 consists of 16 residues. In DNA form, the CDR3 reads TGTGCCAGCAGCGCCTCCGCCGGAGGGCGCGAGTACGAGCAGTACTTC. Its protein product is CASSASAGGREYEQYF.

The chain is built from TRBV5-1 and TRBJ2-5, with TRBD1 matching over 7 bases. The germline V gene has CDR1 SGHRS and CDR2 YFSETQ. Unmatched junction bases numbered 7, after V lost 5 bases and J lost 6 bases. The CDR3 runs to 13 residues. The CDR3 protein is CASSPDRAKTQYF. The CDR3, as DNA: TGCGCCAGCAGTCCAGACAGGGCGAAGACCCAGTACTTC.

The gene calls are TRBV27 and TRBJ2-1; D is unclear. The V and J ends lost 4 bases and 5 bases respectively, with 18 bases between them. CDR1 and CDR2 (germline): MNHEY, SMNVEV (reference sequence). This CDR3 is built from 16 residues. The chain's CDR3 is CASSSPIRGRHNEQFF. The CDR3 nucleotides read TGTGCCAGCAGTTCCCCTATAAGAGGACGACACAATGAGCAGTTCTTC.

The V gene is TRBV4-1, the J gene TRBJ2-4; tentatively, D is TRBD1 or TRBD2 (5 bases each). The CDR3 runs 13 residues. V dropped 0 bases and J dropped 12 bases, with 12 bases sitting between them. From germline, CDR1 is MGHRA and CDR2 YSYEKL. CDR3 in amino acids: CASSQEGTRAQYF. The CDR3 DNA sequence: TGCGCCAGCAGCCAAGAGGGGACGAGGGCTCAGTACTTC.

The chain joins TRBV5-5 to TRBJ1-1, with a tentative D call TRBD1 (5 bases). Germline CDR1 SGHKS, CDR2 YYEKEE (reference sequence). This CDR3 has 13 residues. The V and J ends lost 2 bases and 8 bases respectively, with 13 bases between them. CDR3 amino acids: CASSFNRILEAFF. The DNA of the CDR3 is TGTGCCAGCAGCTTCAACAGGATCCTCGAAGCTTTCTTT.